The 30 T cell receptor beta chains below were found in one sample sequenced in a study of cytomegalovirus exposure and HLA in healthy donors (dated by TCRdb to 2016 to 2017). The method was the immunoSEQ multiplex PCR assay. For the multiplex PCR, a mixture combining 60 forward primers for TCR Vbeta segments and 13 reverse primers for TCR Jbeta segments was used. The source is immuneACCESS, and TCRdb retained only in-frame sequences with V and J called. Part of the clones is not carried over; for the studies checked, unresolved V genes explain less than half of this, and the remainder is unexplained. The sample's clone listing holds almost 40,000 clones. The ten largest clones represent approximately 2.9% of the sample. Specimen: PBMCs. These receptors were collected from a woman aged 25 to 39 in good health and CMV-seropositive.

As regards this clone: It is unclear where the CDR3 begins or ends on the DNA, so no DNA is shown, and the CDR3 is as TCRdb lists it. CDR3 sequence: CASSQDLERDSFNSPLHF. The chain joins TRBV4-1 to TRBJ1-6; whether TRBD1, the table's D call, matches the DNA was not checked. Per the germline V gene, CDR1 is MGHRA and CDR2 is YSYEKL. The length of the CDR3 is 18 amino acids, counting both ends.

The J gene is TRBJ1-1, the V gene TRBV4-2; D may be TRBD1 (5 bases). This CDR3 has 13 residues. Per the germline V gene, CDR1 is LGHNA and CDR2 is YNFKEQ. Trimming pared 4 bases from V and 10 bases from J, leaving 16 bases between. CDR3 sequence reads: CASSRGRDWGAFF. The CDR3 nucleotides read TGTGCCAGCAGCCGGGGGAGGGATTGGGGAGCTTTCTTT.

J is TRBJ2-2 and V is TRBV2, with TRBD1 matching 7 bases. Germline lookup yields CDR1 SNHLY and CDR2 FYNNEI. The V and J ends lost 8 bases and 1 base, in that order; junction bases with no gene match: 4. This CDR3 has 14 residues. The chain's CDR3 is CASGAGGNTGELFF. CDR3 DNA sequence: TGTGCCAGCGGGGCAGGGGGGAACACCGGGGAGCTGTTTTTT.

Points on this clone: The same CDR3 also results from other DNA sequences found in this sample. CDR3 amino acids: CASSDTIPGQGFEDTIYF. The CDR3 nucleotides are TGTGCCAGCAGTGACACCATCCCGGGACAGGGATTTGAAGACACCATATATTTT. This chain uses TRBV6-1 with TRBJ1-3, with 9 bases fitting TRBD1. J gave up 8 bases and V 3 bases, and 17 bases lay outside the gene matches. The CDR3 covers 18 residues. The germline gives CDR1 MNHNS, CDR2 SASEGT.

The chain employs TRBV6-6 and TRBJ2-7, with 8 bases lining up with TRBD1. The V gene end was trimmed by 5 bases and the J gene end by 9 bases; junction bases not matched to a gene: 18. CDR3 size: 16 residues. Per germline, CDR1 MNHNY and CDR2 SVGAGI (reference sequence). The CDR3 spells CASSLYGTGYTTGQYF. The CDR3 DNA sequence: TGTGCCAGCAGTCTGTACGGGACAGGTTACACCACCGGGCAGTACTTC.

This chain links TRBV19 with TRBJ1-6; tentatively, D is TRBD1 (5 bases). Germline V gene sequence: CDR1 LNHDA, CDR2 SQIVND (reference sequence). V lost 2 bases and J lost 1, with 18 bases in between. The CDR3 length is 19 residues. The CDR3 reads CASSIRGLRPGSYNSPLHF. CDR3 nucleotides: TGTGCCAGTAGTATAAGGGGTCTCCGTCCCGGGTCCTATAATTCACCCCTCCACTTT.

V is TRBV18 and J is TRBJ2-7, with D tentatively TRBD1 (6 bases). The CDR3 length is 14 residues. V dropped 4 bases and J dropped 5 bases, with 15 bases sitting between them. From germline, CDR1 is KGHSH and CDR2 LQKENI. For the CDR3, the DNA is TGTGCCAGCTCACGCCAGGGGTACTACGACGAGCAGTACTTC. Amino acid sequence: CASSRQGYYDEQYF.

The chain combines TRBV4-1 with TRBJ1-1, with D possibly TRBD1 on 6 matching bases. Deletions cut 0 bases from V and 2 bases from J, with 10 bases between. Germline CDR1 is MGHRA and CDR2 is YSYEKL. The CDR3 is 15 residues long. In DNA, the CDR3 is TGCGCCAGCAGCCAAGAGGGACACCTTAACACTGAAGCTTTCTTT. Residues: CASSQEGHLNTEAFF.

CDR3 nucleotides: TGTGCCAGCAGTTTTGGCGGGGCGGTTGCGATCTATGGCTACACCTTC. Translation: CASSFGGAVAIYGYTF. The chain combines TRBV28 with TRBJ1-2; a possible D gene is TRBD1 (5 bases). The CDR3 spans 16 residues. V was pared by 3 bases and J by 4 bases, with 18 bases between. Germline V CDR1 and CDR2: MDHEN, SYDVKM.

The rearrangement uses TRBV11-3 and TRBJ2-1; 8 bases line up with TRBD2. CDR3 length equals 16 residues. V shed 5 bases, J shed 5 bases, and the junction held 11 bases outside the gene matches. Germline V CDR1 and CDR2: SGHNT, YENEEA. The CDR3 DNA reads TGTGCCAGCAGCCCTGAGACTAGCGTGGGCCACAATGAGCAGTTCTTC. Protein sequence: CASSPETSVGHNEQFF.

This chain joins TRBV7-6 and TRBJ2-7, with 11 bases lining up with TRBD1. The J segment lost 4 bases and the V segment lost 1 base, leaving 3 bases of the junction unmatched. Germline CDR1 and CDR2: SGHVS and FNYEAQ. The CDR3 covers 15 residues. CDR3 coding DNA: TGTGCCAGCAGCTTAGTAGGGACAGGGGGATACGAGCAGTACTTC. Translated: CASSLVGTGGYEQYF.

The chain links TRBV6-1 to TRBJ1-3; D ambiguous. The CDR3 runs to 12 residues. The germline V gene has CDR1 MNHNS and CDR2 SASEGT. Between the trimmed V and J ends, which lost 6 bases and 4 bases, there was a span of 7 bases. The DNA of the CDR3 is TGTGCCAGCAGCGGGAACGGAAACACCATATATTTT. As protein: CASSGNGNTIYF.

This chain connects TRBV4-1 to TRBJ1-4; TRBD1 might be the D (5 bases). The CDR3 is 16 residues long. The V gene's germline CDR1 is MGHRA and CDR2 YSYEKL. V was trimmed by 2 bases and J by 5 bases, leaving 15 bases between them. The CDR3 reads CASSQSLWGRNEKLFF. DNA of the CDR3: TGCGCCAGCAGCCAATCCCTTTGGGGGAGGAATGAAAAACTGTTTTTT.

This CDR3 is CASRFGGIQYF. DNA of the CDR3: TGTGCCAGCAGGTTCGGGGGCATTCAGTACTTC. The chain carries TRBV5-4 and TRBJ2-4; TRBD2 might be the D (6 bases). Trimming removed 5 bases at V and 9 bases at J, with 9 bases between. The CDR3 runs to 11 residues. Germline CDR1 is SGHNT and CDR2 is YYREEE (reference sequence).

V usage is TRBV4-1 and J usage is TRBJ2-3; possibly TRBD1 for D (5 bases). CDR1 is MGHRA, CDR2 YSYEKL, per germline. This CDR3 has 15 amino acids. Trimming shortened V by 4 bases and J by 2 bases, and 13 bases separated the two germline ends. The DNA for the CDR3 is TGCGCCAGCAGCCTTTCGACAGATCCCACAGATACGCAGTATTTT. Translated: CASSLSTDPTDTQYF.

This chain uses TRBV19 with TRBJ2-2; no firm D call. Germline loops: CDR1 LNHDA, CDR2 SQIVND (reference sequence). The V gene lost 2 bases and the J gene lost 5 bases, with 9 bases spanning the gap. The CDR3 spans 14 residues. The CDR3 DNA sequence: TGTGCCAGTAGTATATTAGGAGATACCGGGGAGCTGTTTTTT. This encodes CASSILGDTGELFF.

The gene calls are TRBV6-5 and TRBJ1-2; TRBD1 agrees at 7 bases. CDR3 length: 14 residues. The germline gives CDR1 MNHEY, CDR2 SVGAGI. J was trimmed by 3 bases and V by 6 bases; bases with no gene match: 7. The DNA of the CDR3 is TGTGCCAGCAGGCCAAACAGGGGTGACTATGGCTACACCTTC. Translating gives CASRPNRGDYGYTF.

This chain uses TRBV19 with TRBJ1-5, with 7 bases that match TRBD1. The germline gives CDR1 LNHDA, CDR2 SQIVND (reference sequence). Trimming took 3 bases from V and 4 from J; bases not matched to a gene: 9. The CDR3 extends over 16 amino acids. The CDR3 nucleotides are TGTGCCAGTAGTATGCTCGACAGGGCGGGTAATCAGCCCCAGCATTTT. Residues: CASSMLDRAGNQPQHF.

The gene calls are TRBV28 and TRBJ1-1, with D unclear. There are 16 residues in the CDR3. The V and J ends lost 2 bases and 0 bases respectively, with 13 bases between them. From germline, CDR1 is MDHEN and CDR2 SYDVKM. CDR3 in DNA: TGTGCCAGCAGTTTAGAGGCTTTCGGGGTGAACACTGAAGCTTTCTTT. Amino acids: CASSLEAFGVNTEAFF. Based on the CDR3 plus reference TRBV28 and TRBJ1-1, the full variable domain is DVKVTQSSRYLVKRTGEKVFLECVQDMDHENMFWYRQDPGLGLRLIYFSYDVKMKEKGDIPEGYSVSREKKERFSLILESASTNQTSMYLCASSLEAFGVNTEAFFGQGTRLTVV.

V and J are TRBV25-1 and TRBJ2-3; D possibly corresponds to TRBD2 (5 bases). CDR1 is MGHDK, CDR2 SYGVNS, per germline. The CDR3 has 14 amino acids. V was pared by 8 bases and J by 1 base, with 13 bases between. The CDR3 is CASSPDSGTDTQYF. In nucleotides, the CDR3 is TGTGCCAGCTCCCCGGACTCTGGCACAGATACGCAGTATTTT. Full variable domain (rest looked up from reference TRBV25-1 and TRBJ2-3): EADIYQTPRYLVIGTGKKITLECSQTMGHDKMYWYQQDPGMELHLIHYSYGVNSTEKGDLSSESTVSRIRTEHFPLTLESARPSHTSQYLCASSPDSGTDTQYFGPGTRLTVL.

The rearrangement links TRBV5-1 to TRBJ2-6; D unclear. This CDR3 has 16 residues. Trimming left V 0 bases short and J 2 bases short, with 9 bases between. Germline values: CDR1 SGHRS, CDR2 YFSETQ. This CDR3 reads CASSLDTVPGANVLTF. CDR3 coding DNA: TGCGCCAGCAGCTTGGATACAGTGCCTGGGGCCAACGTCCTGACTTTC. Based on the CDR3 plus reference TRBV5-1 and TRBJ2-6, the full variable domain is KAGVTQTPRYLIKTRGQQVTLSCSPISGHRSVSWYQQTPGQGLQFLFEYFSETQRNKGNFPGRFSGRQFSNSRSEMNVSTLELGDSALYLCASSLDTVPGANVLTFGAGSRLTVL.

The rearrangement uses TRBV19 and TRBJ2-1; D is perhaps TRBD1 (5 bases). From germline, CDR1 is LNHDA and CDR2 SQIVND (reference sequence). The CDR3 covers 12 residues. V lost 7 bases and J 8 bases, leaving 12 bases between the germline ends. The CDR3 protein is CASKSGKDEQFF. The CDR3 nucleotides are TGTGCCAGTAAATCAGGGAAGGATGAGCAGTTCTTC. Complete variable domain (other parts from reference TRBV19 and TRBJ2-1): DGGITQSPKYLFRKEGQNVTLSCEQNLNHDAMYWYRQDPGQGLRLIYYSQIVNDFQKGDIAEGYSVSREKKESFPLTVTSAQKNPTAFYLCASKSGKDEQFFGPGTRLTVL.

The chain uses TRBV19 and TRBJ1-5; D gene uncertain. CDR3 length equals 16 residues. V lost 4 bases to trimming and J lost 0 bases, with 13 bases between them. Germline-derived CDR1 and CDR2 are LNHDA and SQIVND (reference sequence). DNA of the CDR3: TGTGCCAGTAGTACCCGTTTAGTATATAGCAATCAGCCCCAGCATTTT. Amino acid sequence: CASSTRLVYSNQPQHF.

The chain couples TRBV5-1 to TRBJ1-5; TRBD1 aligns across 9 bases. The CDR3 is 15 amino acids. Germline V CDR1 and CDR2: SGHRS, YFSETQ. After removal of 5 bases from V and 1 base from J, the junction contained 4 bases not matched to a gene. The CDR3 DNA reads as TGCGCCAGCAGAAAAGACAGGGGGAGCAATCAGCCCCAGCATTTT. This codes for CASRKDRGSNQPQHF.

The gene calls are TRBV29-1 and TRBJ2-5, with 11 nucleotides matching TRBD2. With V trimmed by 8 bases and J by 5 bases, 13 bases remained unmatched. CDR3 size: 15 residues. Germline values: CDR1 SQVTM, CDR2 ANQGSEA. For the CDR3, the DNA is TGCAGCCTCCGGGATAGCGGGGGGGCCACGGAGACCCAGTACTTC. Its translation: CSLRDSGGATETQYF.

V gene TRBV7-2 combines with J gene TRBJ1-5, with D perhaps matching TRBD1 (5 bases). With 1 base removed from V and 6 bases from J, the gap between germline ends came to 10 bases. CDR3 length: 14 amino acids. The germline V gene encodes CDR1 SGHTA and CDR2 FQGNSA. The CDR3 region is CASSLDVRAQPQHF. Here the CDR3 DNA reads TGTGCCAGCAGCTTAGATGTCAGGGCTCAGCCCCAGCATTTT.

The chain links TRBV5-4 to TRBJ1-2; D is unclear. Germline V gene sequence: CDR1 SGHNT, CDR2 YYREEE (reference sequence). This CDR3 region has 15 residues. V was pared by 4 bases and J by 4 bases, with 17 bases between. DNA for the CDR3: TGTGCCAGCAGCCCCCCGAGGCCCTCGGGCTATGGCTACACCTTC. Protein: CASSPPRPSGYGYTF.

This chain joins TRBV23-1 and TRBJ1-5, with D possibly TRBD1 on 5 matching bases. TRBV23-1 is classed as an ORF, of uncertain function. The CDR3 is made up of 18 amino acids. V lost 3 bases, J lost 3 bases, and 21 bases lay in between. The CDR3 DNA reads TGCGCCAGCAGTCACGTTGGGGCGGGACGGATTTTCAATCAGCCCCAGCATTTT. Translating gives CASSHVGAGRIFNQPQHF.

CDR3 in amino acids: CASSPRTAVIVQYF. The CDR3 DNA is TGTGCCAGCAGCCCGAGGACAGCCGTTATAGTGCAGTACTTC. This chain uses TRBV27 with TRBJ2-5; D is possibly TRBD1 (6 bases). The ends were cut back, 6 bases at V and 11 bases at J, with 22 bases in the middle. The V gene's germline CDR1 is MNHEY and CDR2 SMNVEV (reference sequence). CDR3 length equals 14 residues.

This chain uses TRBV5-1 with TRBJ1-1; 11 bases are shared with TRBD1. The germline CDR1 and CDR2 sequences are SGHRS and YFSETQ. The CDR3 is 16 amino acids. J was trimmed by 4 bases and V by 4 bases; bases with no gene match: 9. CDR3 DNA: TGCGCCAGCAGCGCCCGGACAGGGGGCGAAGGCACTGAAGCTTTCTTT. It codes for CASSARTGGEGTEAFF.